The clone carrying this T cell receptor beta chain was detected a few times. There are 17 residues in the CDR3. Looked up from germline, CDR1 is SEHNR and CDR2 is FQNEAQ (reference sequence). V trimming: 4 bases; J trimming: 8 bases; junction bases outside the gene matches: 13. The data are from a study of patients and donors after allogeneic stem cell transplantation. TCRdb passed the RT-PCR reads through MiXCR, listing each CDR3 protein once. The sample has about 960,000 distinct CDR3 sequences; roughly 17% are singletons. Sequencing input: blood, either unsorted or a sorted T cell fraction (not recorded which). The TCR originated in a human donor who was either an allogeneic HSCT recipient or a stem cell or donor lymphocyte infusion donor (not recorded which). It is not recorded whose cells these are; they may come from a transplant donor. This chain joins TRBV7-9 and TRBJ1-4; 10 nucleotides line up with TRBD1. The DNA for the CDR3 is TGTGCCAGCAGCTCAAGCACCGGGACAGGGGAGGAAGAAAAACTGTTTTTT. This gives the protein CASSSSTGTGEEEKLFF.